A single T cell receptor beta chain is shown here with its context. Its antigen remains unidentified. This record belongs to a study of siplizumab effects on memory and regulatory T cells. Study-level findings and limits: Unstimulated subsets captured only a minor fraction of alloreactive clones. It was not possible to assign a naive or memory phenotype to roughly 80-95% of proliferating CD4+ or CD8+ clones.

This table comes from immunoSEQ multiplex PCR, and its TCRdb copy is limited to in-frame clones, with some not included. The sample holds some 110,000 clones, about 93% seen once. Sequencing was done on a sample of Tregs sorted from blood. This sequence originates from a human donor in good health.

The CDR3 sequence is CASSFESSYNSPLHF. Written as DNA, the CDR3 is TGTGCCAGCAGCTTCGAGAGCTCCTATAATTCACCCCTCCACTTT. This chain uses TRBV11-2 with TRBJ1-6; no firm D call. The germline V gene has CDR1 SGHAT and CDR2 FQNNGV. Trimming left V 3 bases short and J 0 bases short, with 6 bases between. This CDR3 is 15 amino acids long. Supplemented by reference TRBV11-2 and TRBJ1-6, the full variable domain reads EAGVAQSPRYKIIEKRQSVAFWCNPISGHATLYWYQQILGQGPKLLIQFQNNGVVDDSQLPKDRFSAERLKGVDSTLKIQPAKLEDSAVYLCASSFESSYNSPLHFGNGTRLTVT.